The 31 T cell receptor beta chains below were found in one sample sequenced in a study of T cell responses to AZD1222 COVID-19 vaccine. Some clones are missing from TCRdb's copy, which holds only in-frame ones; the method was immunoSEQ multiplex PCR. The sample lists around 120,000 clones, just under 90% seen once, with less than 4.5% in the top ten. Material: peripheral blood, obtained on day 0 of AZD1222 vaccination. The receptors originated from an adult in good health.

The CDR3: CASSDYRGVNYGYTF. The CDR3 DNA reads as TGTGCCAGCAGCGACTACAGGGGGGTTAACTATGGCTACACCTTC. This sequence joins TRBV7-9 and TRBJ1-2; 8 bases fit TRBD1. The V and J ends lost 5 bases and 1 base, in that order; junction bases with no gene match: 6. CDR1 SEHNR and CDR2 FQNEAQ come from the germline V gene (reference sequence). The CDR3 is 15 residues long.

The gene calls are TRBV10-1 and TRBJ2-1; TRBD1 agrees at 9 bases. V was pared by 0 bases and J by 7 bases, with 7 bases of the junction left unmatched. CDR3 length: 16 amino acids. CDR1 is WNHNN and CDR2 is SYGVQD in the germline V gene (reference sequence). The CDR3 DNA sequence: TGCGCCAGCAGTGAGTCTGTCGCGGGGACAGGGAATGAGCAGTTCTTC. Translated, it gives CASSESVAGTGNEQFF.

The rearrangement uses TRBV4-1 and TRBJ2-7; TRBD2 agrees at 10 bases. CDR1 MGHRA and CDR2 YSYEKL come from the germline V gene. The CDR3 has 15 residues. Losses at the gene ends were 3 bases for V and 4 bases for J; bases not matched to a gene: 6. CDR3 amino acids: CASSHSSSGSYEQYF. The CDR3 DNA follows: TGCGCCAGCAGCCATTCGTCTAGCGGGAGTTACGAGCAGTACTTC.

The V call is TRBV6-5, the J call TRBJ2-5, with 7 bases matching TRBD1. CDR1 and CDR2 (germline): MNHEY, SVGAGI. The CDR3 totals 16 residues. After removal of 0 bases from V and 5 bases from J, the junction contained 9 bases not matched to a gene. CDR3 in DNA: TGTGCCAGCAGTTACTCGAGGACAGGAGCCTGGGAGACCCAGTACTTC. It yields the protein CASSYSRTGAWETQYF.

The gene calls are TRBV5-5 and TRBJ2-1; possibly TRBD2 for D (5 bases). The germline V gene encodes CDR1 SGHKS and CDR2 YYEKEE (reference sequence). V was trimmed by 6 bases and J by 1 base, leaving 14 bases between them. This CDR3 spans 15 amino acids. The CDR3 spells CASTGGVGSYNEQFF. In nucleotides, the CDR3 is TGTGCCAGCACCGGAGGAGTAGGGTCCTACAATGAGCAGTTCTTC.

The V gene is TRBV5-6, the J gene TRBJ2-1; 7 bases are shared with TRBD1. CDR1 and CDR2 (germline): SGHDT, YYEEEE. The CDR3 consists of 15 residues. Germline trimming cut 0 bases from V and 5 bases from J; bases unmatched to any gene: 5. The CDR3 sequence is CASSLGQGRDNEQFF. The CDR3 DNA sequence: TGTGCCAGCAGCTTGGGACAGGGACGGGACAATGAGCAGTTCTTC.

The DNA of the CDR3 is TGTGCCAGCAGTTCTCACAGCACAGATACGCAGTATTTT. Amino acid sequence: CASSSHSTDTQYF. The chain combines TRBV12-3 or TRBV12-4 with TRBJ2-3; D remains unclear. V lost 4 bases to trimming and J lost 0 bases, with 5 bases between them. There are 13 residues in the CDR3.

The genes are TRBV15 and TRBJ2-1; weak D call: TRBD2 (5 bases). Trimming took 9 bases from V and 5 from J, leaving 17 bases between them. The V gene's germline CDR1 is LNHNV and CDR2 YYDKDF (reference sequence). The CDR3 is 14 residues long. The CDR3 bases are TGTGCCACTCTCACTAGGAGGACCAACAATGAGCAGTTCTTC. Translated: CATLTRRTNNEQFF.

The chain's CDR3 is CAWGTALSAFF. The CDR3 coding sequence is TGTGCCTGGGGGACGGCACTTTCAGCTTTCTTT. The V and J genes are TRBV30 and TRBJ1-1, with D possibly being TRBD1 (5 bases). Germline CDR1 reads GTSNPN; CDR2 reads SVGIG (reference sequence). CDR3 length equals 11 residues. V lost 5 bases and J 10 bases, leaving 14 bases between the germline ends. Based on the CDR3 plus reference TRBV30 and TRBJ1-1, the full variable domain is SQTIHQWPATLVQPVGSPLSLECTVEGTSNPNLYWYRQAAGRGLQLLFYSVGIGQISSEVPQNLSASRPQDRQFILSSKKLLLSDSGFYLCAWGTALSAFFGQGTRLTVV.

The chain links TRBV29-1 to TRBJ1-1; D possibly corresponds to TRBD1 (6 bases). Germline V gene lookup returns CDR1 SQVTM and CDR2 ANQGSEA. This CDR3 is built from 13 residues. Trimming took off 5 bases at V and 0 bases at J, with 10 bases between the two ends. Here the CDR3 DNA reads TGCAGCGTTCAAACAGGGATGAACACTGAAGCTTTCTTT. It specifies CSVQTGMNTEAFF.

CDR3 sequence (DNA): TGTGCCAGCAGTGAGCTTAGCGGGAGCCTCTACGAGCAGTACTTC. This sequence encodes CASSELSGSLYEQYF. The chain couples TRBV6-1 to TRBJ2-7; 9 nucleotides line up with TRBD2. From germline, CDR1 is MNHNS and CDR2 SASEGT. The CDR3 consists of 15 residues. The J segment lost 3 bases and the V segment lost 3 bases, leaving 6 bases of the junction unmatched.

This chain links TRBV5-6 with TRBJ1-1, with D possibly matching TRBD1 (6 bases). This CDR3 is 16 amino acids long. Trimming cost V 1 base and J 0 bases, with 13 bases left between them. CDR1 and CDR2 from the germline V gene are SGHDT and YYEEEE. CDR3 sequence: CASSLPPAGVNTEAFF. CDR3 in DNA: TGTGCCAGCAGCTTGCCCCCCGCAGGGGTGAACACTGAAGCTTTCTTT.

The chain employs TRBV30 and TRBJ1-4; D is undetermined. Germline lookup yields CDR1 GTSNPN and CDR2 SVGIG (reference sequence). Deletions cut 0 bases from V and 8 bases from J, with 10 bases between. This CDR3 contains 13 residues. In nucleotides, the CDR3 is TGTGCCTGGAGTGTACTCCGGAGGGAAAAACTGTTTTTT. This gives the protein CAWSVLRREKLFF. Full variable domain (rest looked up from reference TRBV30 and TRBJ1-4): SQTIHQWPATLVQPVGSPLSLECTVEGTSNPNLYWYRQAAGRGLQLLFYSVGIGQISSEVPQNLSASRPQDRQFILSSKKLLLSDSGFYLCAWSVLRREKLFFGSGTQLSVL.

V usage is TRBV5-1 and J usage is TRBJ1-2; TRBD1 agrees at 7 bases. CDR3 length: 13 amino acids. The germline V gene has CDR1 SGHRS and CDR2 YFSETQ. V shed 4 bases and J 8 bases; nucleotides not matched to a gene: 8. The CDR3 nucleotides are TGCGCCAGCAGCAGGGAGGGGGCCGGGGGCTACACCTTC. It encodes CASSREGAGGYTF.

This chain uses TRBV5-1 with TRBJ1-2; TRBD1 agrees at 7 bases. This CDR3 spans 13 amino acids. The junction had 8 bases not matched to a gene; V was cut back by 4 bases and J by 8 bases. CDR1 is SGHRS, CDR2 YFSETQ, per germline. CDR3 protein: CASSTDRVWGYTF. DNA for the CDR3: TGCGCCAGCAGCACCGACAGGGTATGGGGCTACACCTTC.

The chain couples TRBV4-2 to TRBJ2-7; perhaps TRBD1 as D (6 bases). This CDR3 contains 15 residues. The V gene's germline CDR1 is LGHNA and CDR2 YNFKEQ. V lost 4 bases and J lost 5, with 18 bases in between. In nucleotides, the CDR3 is TGTGCCAGCAGCCGGAACCCGGGACAAATCGACGAGCAGTACTTC. It yields the protein CASSRNPGQIDEQYF.

This clone was found a few times. This chain uses TRBV5-1 with TRBJ2-1; 7 nucleotides line up with TRBD1. Germline V gives CDR1 SGHRS, CDR2 YFSETQ. V lost 4 bases to trimming and J lost 2 bases; unmatched junction nucleotides: 3. This CDR3 is 14 amino acids long. The CDR3 protein is CASSPGQAYNEQFF. The CDR3 DNA follows: TGCGCCAGCAGCCCCGGACAGGCCTACAATGAGCAGTTCTTC.

This chain links TRBV4-1 with TRBJ1-1; the D gene is possibly TRBD1 (5 bases). Per germline, CDR1 MGHRA and CDR2 YSYEKL. Trimming removed 1 base from V and 7 bases from J, with 7 bases in between. The CDR3 extends over 12 amino acids. CDR3 nucleotides: TGCGCCAGCAGCCAAGGGGGCATTGAAGCTTTCTTT. Protein product: CASSQGGIEAFF.

The chain employs TRBV6-5 and TRBJ1-3; D is undetermined. The CDR3 length is 13 residues. Germline V gene sequence: CDR1 MNHEY, CDR2 SVGAGI. V shed 7 bases and J shed 5 bases, with 12 bases lying between them. The CDR3 nucleotides read TGTGCCAGCACCCAGGCACAGCGAAACACCATATATTTT. Translated, it gives CASTQAQRNTIYF.

This chain connects TRBV30 to TRBJ1-6, with 10 bases fitting TRBD1. Germline trimming cut 2 bases from V and 7 bases from J; bases unmatched to any gene: 5. This CDR3 comprises 15 residues. The germline V gene encodes CDR1 GTSNPN and CDR2 SVGIG (reference sequence). The CDR3, as DNA: TGTGCCTGGAGTCTTTGGACAGGGGGGAATTCACCCCTCCACTTT. This codes for CAWSLWTGGNSPLHF.

The rearrangement uses TRBV19 and TRBJ1-5; D gene uncertain. CDR1 and CDR2 (germline): LNHDA, SQIVND (reference sequence). The CDR3 sequence is 15 residues long. Trimming removed 0 bases from V and 4 bases from J, with 10 bases in between. CDR3 amino acids: CASSIDPRPNQPQHF. CDR3 bases: TGTGCCAGTAGTATAGATCCCCGGCCAAATCAGCCCCAGCATTTT.

This clone has just one count. The chain carries TRBV7-9 and TRBJ2-7, with 7 bases matching TRBD2. The CDR3 runs to 14 residues. V dropped 5 bases and J dropped 4; count of bases not matched to a gene: 8. The germline V gene encodes CDR1 SEHNR and CDR2 FQNEAQ (reference sequence). The CDR3 is CASSRNSGGYEQYF. DNA of the CDR3: TGTGCCAGCAGCCGTAATTCGGGGGGATACGAGCAGTACTTC.

The DNA of the CDR3 is TGTGCCAGTAGTACCCGACAGGCTTTCGAAAAACTGTTTTTT. Translated, it gives CASSTRQAFEKLFF. The rearrangement links TRBV19 to TRBJ1-4; TRBD1 might be the D (6 bases). CDR3 length equals 14 residues. Trimming removed 4 bases from V and 8 bases from J, with 14 bases in between. Germline V lookup: CDR1 LNHDA, CDR2 SQIVND (reference sequence).

This chain's CDR3 is CAWSLHLGRKETQYF. CDR3 DNA sequence: TGTGCCTGGAGTCTTCACCTCGGACGCAAAGAGACCCAGTACTTC. This chain links TRBV30 with TRBJ2-5; D is unclear. The CDR3 totals 15 residues. V lost 2 bases and J 3 bases, leaving 16 bases between the germline ends. Germline V gives CDR1 GTSNPN, CDR2 SVGIG (reference sequence).

In this sample, this clone is large. The same CDR3 arises from other DNA sequences in this sample as well. This rearrangement joins TRBV12-3 or TRBV12-4 to TRBJ2-5; D could derive from TRBD1 or TRBD2 (5 bases each). This CDR3 region has 13 residues. The V and J ends lost 6 bases and 5 bases respectively, with 13 bases between them. The CDR3 region has the DNA TGTGCCAGCAGCCTACCCGAGGGGGAGACCCAGTACTTC. Amino acid sequence: CASSLPEGETQYF.

V usage is TRBV29-1 and J usage is TRBJ2-1; D is unclear. Looked up from germline, CDR1 is SQVTM and CDR2 is ANQGSEA. The CDR3 consists of 14 residues. Trimming took 4 bases from V and 8 from J, leaving 18 bases between them. CDR3 nucleotides: TGCAGCGTTGCCCCGGCCGGGCGTGGCCATGAGCAGTTCTTC. Residues: CSVAPAGRGHEQFF.

This clone showed up just once. V gene TRBV28 combines with J gene TRBJ1-2, with D possibly being TRBD1 (6 bases). This CDR3 is 15 amino acids long. CDR1 MDHEN and CDR2 SYDVKM come from the germline V gene. Trimming removed 2 bases at V and 4 bases at J, with 14 bases between. The DNA of the CDR3 is TGTGCCAGCAGTTTAATAGGGGGTAAAGGCTATGGCTACACCTTC. Translated: CASSLIGGKGYGYTF.

The chain recombines TRBV24-1 with TRBJ2-2, with D possibly TRBD1 on 6 matching bases. CDR1 and CDR2 from the germline V gene are KGHDR and SFDVKD. CDR3 length: 14 residues. V was trimmed by 3 bases and J by 4 bases, leaving 8 bases between them. CDR3 in DNA: TGTGCCACCAGTGATCCAGGGGTCACCGGGGAGCTGTTTTTT. The encoded protein is CATSDPGVTGELFF.

For the CDR3, the DNA is TGTGCCAGCAGTTTGTTGGGACAGCATTTCACTGAAGCTTTCTTT. Its translation: CASSLLGQHFTEAFF. V gene TRBV27 combines with J gene TRBJ1-1; 7 nucleotides align to TRBD1. Germline-derived CDR1 and CDR2 are MNHEY and SMNVEV (reference sequence). The V gene end was trimmed by 3 bases and the J gene end by 4 bases; junction bases not matched to a gene: 8. The CDR3 runs 15 residues.

This clone was detected once. The chain joins TRBV2 to TRBJ1-3, with 8 bases lining up with TRBD1. Unmatched junction bases numbered 4, after V lost 3 bases and J lost 6 bases. The CDR3 is 14 residues long. Germline lookup yields CDR1 SNHLY and CDR2 FYNNEI. The CDR3 DNA reads as TGTGCCAGCAGTGACAGGGGGCAAGAAAACACCATATATTTT. As protein: CASSDRGQENTIYF.

This clone was seen only a few times. The chain's CDR3 is CASSSSNALTYEQYF. CDR3 in DNA: TGTGCCAGCAGTTCATCCAACGCATTGACCTACGAGCAGTACTTC. J is TRBJ2-7 and V is TRBV6-5, with D unresolved. V lost 4 bases to trimming and J lost 2 bases, with 15 bases between them. CDR3 size: 15 residues. Germline V CDR1 and CDR2: MNHEY, SVGAGI.